The clone carrying this T cell receptor beta chain was seen more than once but under ten times. The sample belongs to a study of shared clonotypes between healthy human individuals. The assay ran at deep level. Several immunoSEQ plates received, in even portions, the genomic DNA of each subset. Libraries were prepared by immunoSEQ multiplex PCR; TCRdb keeps only in-frame clonotypes and omits some of them. This sample has approximately 460,000 clones, with 60% to 80% found just once. V lost 0 bases to trimming and J lost 4 bases, with 3 bases between them. This CDR3 contains 12 residues. Germline V gene sequence: CDR1 LNHNV, CDR2 YYDKDF (reference sequence).

This TCR came from a woman aged 40 to 50 in good health. Some clones in this sample may be carry-over from other donors' samples. The rearrangement links TRBV15 to TRBJ1-2; D uncertain. The material sequenced was PBMCs. The CDR3 DNA follows: TGTGCCACCAGCAGAGACAGCTATGGCTACACCTTC. This translates into CATSRDSYGYTF.